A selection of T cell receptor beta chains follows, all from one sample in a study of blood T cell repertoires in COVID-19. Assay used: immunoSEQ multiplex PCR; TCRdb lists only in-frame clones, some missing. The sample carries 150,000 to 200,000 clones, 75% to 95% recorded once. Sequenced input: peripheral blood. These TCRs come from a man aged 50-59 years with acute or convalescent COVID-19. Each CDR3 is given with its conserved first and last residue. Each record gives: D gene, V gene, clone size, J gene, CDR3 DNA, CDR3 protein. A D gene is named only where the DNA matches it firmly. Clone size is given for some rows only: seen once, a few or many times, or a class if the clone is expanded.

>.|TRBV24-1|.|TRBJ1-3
TGTGCCACCAGTGATGATAGCCCCGGAAACACCATATATTTT
CATSDDSPGNTIYF
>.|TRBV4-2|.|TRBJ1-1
TGTGCCAGCAGCCATGCACCCAGGACTGAAGCTTTCTTT
CASSHAPRTEAFF
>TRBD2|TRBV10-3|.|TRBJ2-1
TGTGCCATCAGGCCTAGCGGGGACTACAATGAGCAGTTCTTC
CAIRPSGDYNEQFF
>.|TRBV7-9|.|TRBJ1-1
TGTGCCAGCAGCTTCGACACTGAAGCTTTCTTT
CASSFDTEAFF
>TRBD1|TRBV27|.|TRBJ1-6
TGTGCCAGCAGTTCAGACAGGGGGCATTATAATTCACCCCTCCACTTT
CASSSDRGHYNSPLHF
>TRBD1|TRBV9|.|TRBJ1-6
TGTGCCAGCAGCGTCGACGGACAGGGGACCCACCACCCCCTCCACTTT
CASSVDGQGTHHPLHF
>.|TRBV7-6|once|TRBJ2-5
TGTGCCAGCAGCCCCCGCGGCGGACTCCGAGGGGAGACCCAGTACTTC
CASSPRGGLRGETQYF
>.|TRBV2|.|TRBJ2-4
TGTGCCATAAACGGTCCCGCAAAAAACATTCAGTACTTC
CAINGPAKNIQYF
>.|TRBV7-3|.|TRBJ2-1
TGTGCCAGCAGCCAGAACAATGAGCAGTTCTTC
CASSQNNEQFF
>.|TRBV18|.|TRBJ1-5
TGTGCCAGCTCACCGCTAGTTAGCAATCAGCCCCAGCATTTT
CASSPLVSNQPQHF
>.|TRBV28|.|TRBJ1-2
TGTGCCAGCAGTTTAGGGTCAGGGTTATATGGCTACACCTTC
CASSLGSGLYGYTF
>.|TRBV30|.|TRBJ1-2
TGTGCCTGGAGTGTACTGAGCCATTACACCTTC
CAWSVLSHYTF
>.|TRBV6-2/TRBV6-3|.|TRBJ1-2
TGTGCCAGCAGTCGCCGAACGGACAGCTACTATGGCTACACCTTC
CASSRRTDSYYGYTF
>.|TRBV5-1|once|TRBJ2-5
TGCGCCAGCAGCTCCCAGGGGACCCCTCAAGAGACCCAGTACTTC
CASSSQGTPQETQYF
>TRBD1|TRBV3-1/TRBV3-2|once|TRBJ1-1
TGTGCCAGCAGCCTACAGGGGATCGGGACTGAAGCTTTCTTT
CASSLQGIGTEAFF
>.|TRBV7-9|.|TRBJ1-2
TGTGCCAGCAGCTTAGCGTTTGCAGTCTATGGCTACACCTTC
CASSLAFAVYGYTF
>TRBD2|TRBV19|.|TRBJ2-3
TGTGCCAGTAGTAGAGCGGGGGAGCCCACAGATACGCAGTATTTT
CASSRAGEPTDTQYF
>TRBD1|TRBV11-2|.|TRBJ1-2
TGTGCCAGCAGCTTAGACCTTCGGACAGGGGACTATGGCTACACCTTC
CASSLDLRTGDYGYTF
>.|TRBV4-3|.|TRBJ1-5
TGCGCCAGCAGCCAAGATTCCGACAACAATCAGCCCCAGCATTTT
CASSQDSDNNQPQHF
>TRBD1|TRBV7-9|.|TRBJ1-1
TGTGCCAGCAGCCCAGACCTTGACAGGGATGAAGCTTTCTTT
CASSPDLDRDEAFF
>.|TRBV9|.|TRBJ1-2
TGTGCCAGCAGCGAAGACAGCTATGGCTACACCTTC
CASSEDSYGYTF
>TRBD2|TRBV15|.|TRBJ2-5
TGTGCCACCAGCAGAGAAGGGAGACTAGCGGGGGTACAAGAGACCCAGTACTTC
CATSREGRLAGVQETQYF
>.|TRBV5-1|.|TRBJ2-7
TGCGCCAGCAGCCGCACCCTGGGTGAGGGAGGTTACGAGCAGTACTTC
CASSRTLGEGGYEQYF
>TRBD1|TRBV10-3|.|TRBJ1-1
TGTGCCATCAGCCCGGGACAGGGGTTATCTGAAGCTTTCTTT
CAISPGQGLSEAFF
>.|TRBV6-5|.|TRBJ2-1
TGTGCCAGCAGGGTTCTAGCTGAGCAGTTCTTC
CASRVLAEQFF
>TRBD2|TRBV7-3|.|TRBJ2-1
TGTGCCAGCAGCTTAGGGCTCCTAGCGGGGTACAATGAGCAGTTCTTC
CASSLGLLAGYNEQFF
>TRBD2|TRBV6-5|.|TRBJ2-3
TGTGCCAGCAGACGACTAGCGGGAACAGATACGCAGTATTTT
CASRRLAGTDTQYF
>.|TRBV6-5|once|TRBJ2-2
TGTGCCAGCAGAGACAGGACCAACACCGGGGAGCTGTTTTTT
CASRDRTNTGELFF
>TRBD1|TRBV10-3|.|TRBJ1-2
TGTGCCATCAGTGAGCCTGAGACAGGGGGCAACTATGGCTACACCTTC
CAISEPETGGNYGYTF
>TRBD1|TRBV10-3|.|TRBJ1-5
TGTGCCATCAGTAAACAGGGGTTGCGTCAGCCCCAGCATTTT
CAISKQGLRQPQHF
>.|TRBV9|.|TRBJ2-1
TGTGCCAGCAGCGTAGCCATAGGGACATACAATGAGCAGTTCTTC
CASSVAIGTYNEQFF
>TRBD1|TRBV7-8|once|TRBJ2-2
TGTGCCAGCAGCCTACGACAGGGGGCCACCGGGGAGCTGTTTTTT
CASSLRQGATGELFF
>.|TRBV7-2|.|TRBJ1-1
TGTGCCAGCAGCTTGAGAATGAACACTGAAGCTTTCTTT
CASSLRMNTEAFF
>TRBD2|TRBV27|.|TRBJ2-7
TGTGCCAGCAGTTTATCGCTAGCGGCCAACTACGAGCAGTACTTC
CASSLSLAANYEQYF
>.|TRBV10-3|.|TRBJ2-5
TGTGCCATCAGTGCAGATGCGACCCAGTACTTC
CAISADATQYF
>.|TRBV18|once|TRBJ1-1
TGTGCCAGCTCTTGGGGCCAGAACACTGAAGCTTTCTTT
CASSWGQNTEAFF
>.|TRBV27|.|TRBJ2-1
TGTGCCAGCAGTTTTCTCCCAAGCGGCCTCTCCTACAATGAGCAGTTCTTC
CASSFLPSGLSYNEQFF
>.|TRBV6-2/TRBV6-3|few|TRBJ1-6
TGTGCCAGCAGTTACGGGGATCAGGGGAGCTCCTATAATTCACCCCTCCACTTT
CASSYGDQGSSYNSPLHF
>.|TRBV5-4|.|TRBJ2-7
TGTGCCACCTCATACCAGGGTAGGCCCTACGAGCAGTACTTC
CATSYQGRPYEQYF
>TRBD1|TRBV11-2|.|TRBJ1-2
TGTGCCAGCAGCTCTCACAGGGGCCCTAGCAACTATGGCTACACCTTC
CASSSHRGPSNYGYTF
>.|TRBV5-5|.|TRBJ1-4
TGTGCCAGCAGCTTAACCGGGTCTAATGAAAAACTGTTTTTT
CASSLTGSNEKLFF
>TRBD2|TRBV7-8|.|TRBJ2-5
TGTGCCAGCAGCTTAGGGGGACTAGCGGGAGAGACCCAGTACTTC
CASSLGGLAGETQYF